The 18 T cell receptor beta chains below all came from one sample that was sequenced in a study of shared clonotypes between healthy human individuals. Sequencing used immunoSEQ multiplex PCR; TCRdb keeps in-frame clones, though not all of them. The sample contains roughly 1,000,000 clones, about four fifths of which appear only once. The sample consisted of memory CD4+ T cells from PBMCs. Subset in this sample: CD45RA-negative fraction. The receptors come from a man between 18 and 35 years old in good health. Some clones in this sample may be carry-over from other donors' samples.

At least ten counts were recorded for this clone. This sequence joins TRBV5-4 and TRBJ2-7; the match to TRBD2 covers 7 bases. The CDR3 has 15 residues. CDR1 is SGHNT and CDR2 is YYREEE in the germline V gene (reference sequence). V lost 0 bases to trimming and J lost 8 bases; unmatched junction nucleotides: 11. CDR3 residues: CASSLVWGTGRKQYF. In DNA form, the CDR3 reads TGTGCCAGCAGCTTGGTTTGGGGGACCGGGAGGAAGCAGTACTTC.

This clone was seen ten or more times. The chain combines TRBV6-1 with TRBJ2-3; D could derive from TRBD1 or TRBD2 (5 bases each). The CDR3 length is 16 residues. V was clipped by 2 bases and J by 0 bases, with 12 bases between them. CDR1 MNHNS and CDR2 SASEGT come from the germline V gene. The CDR3 DNA sequence: TGTGCCAGCAGTGAATGGGGGAGCAGTAGCACAGATACGCAGTATTTT. Protein sequence: CASSEWGSSSTDTQYF.

About this clone itself: It may be a read error: a sequence one base away is much more abundant. The chain recombines TRBV11-3 with TRBJ2-7; D may correspond to TRBD1 or TRBD2 (5 bases each). V lost 5 bases and J lost 0, with 11 bases in between. CDR1 and CDR2 (germline): SGHNT, YENEEA. This CDR3 contains 14 residues. Here the CDR3 reads CASSPGRSSYEQYF. The CDR3 nucleotides are TGTGCCAGCAGCCCGGGACGGAGCTCCTACGAGCAGTACTTC.

The chain carries TRBV19 and TRBJ2-1; TRBD2 agrees at 10 bases. J gave up 9 bases and V 6 bases, and 8 bases lay outside the gene matches. CDR1 is LNHDA and CDR2 is SQIVND in the germline V gene (reference sequence). The CDR3 sequence is 14 residues long. CDR3 region: CASRERGGTGEQFF. In DNA, the CDR3 is TGTGCCAGTAGGGAGCGGGGGGGCACGGGTGAGCAGTTCTTC.

There are a few counts of this clone. The chain has TRBV7-3 and TRBJ1-1; D might be TRBD1 (5 bases). Germline CDR1 reads SGHTA; CDR2 reads FQGTGA. The CDR3 has 16 amino acids. With 3 bases removed from V and 1 base from J, the gap between germline ends came to 15 bases. The CDR3 DNA reads as TGTGCCAGCAGCTTGGTTGTAATCCAGGGGAACACTGAAGCTTTCTTT. This gives the protein CASSLVVIQGNTEAFF.

This clone was picked up one time. V is TRBV9 and J is TRBJ2-7, with 7 bases lining up with TRBD2. The V segment lost 2 bases and the J segment 6 bases; nucleotides outside the gene matches: 5. There are 13 residues in the CDR3. Germline V gene data show CDR1 as SGDLS and CDR2 as YYNGEE. The CDR3 sequence is CASSVSGRGEQYF. The CDR3 coding sequence is TGTGCCAGCAGCGTGTCAGGGAGGGGCGAGCAGTACTTC.

The V and J genes are TRBV19 and TRBJ1-4, with D possibly TRBD1 on 5 matching bases. V was clipped by 1 base and J by 4 bases, with 13 bases between them. In germline, CDR1 is LNHDA, CDR2 SQIVND (reference sequence). CDR3 length: 16 amino acids. CDR3 sequence (DNA): TGTGCCAGTAGTATAGGGTCCAGGGAAATTAATGAAAAACTGTTTTTT. Protein sequence: CASSIGSREINEKLFF.

In regard to this clone: Other DNA variants within this sample encode the same CDR3. The J gene is TRBJ2-3, the V gene TRBV5-1, with 11 bases lining up with TRBD2. CDR3 length equals 17 residues. Germline trimming cut 4 bases from V and 4 bases from J; bases unmatched to any gene: 11. Germline V gene data show CDR1 as SGHRS and CDR2 as YFSETQ. This CDR3 is CASSLGLAGGRADTQYF. CDR3 nucleotides: TGCGCCAGCAGCCTGGGGCTAGCGGGAGGTCGGGCAGATACGCAGTATTTT.

The gene calls are TRBV9 and TRBJ2-3, with a possible D match to TRBD2 (6 bases). Germline CDR1 and CDR2: SGDLS and YYNGEE. The CDR3 has 14 residues. Trimming removed 4 bases at V and 4 bases at J, with 13 bases between. The CDR3 loop reads CASSTRERADTQYF. DNA for the CDR3: TGTGCCAGCAGCACCCGGGAGAGGGCAGATACGCAGTATTTT.

The chain joins TRBV16 to TRBJ2-3; D is ambiguous. The CDR3 runs to 12 residues. V was shortened by 0 bases and J by 11 bases, with 9 bases between the two germline ends. The germline gives CDR1 KGHSY, CDR2 FQNENV. CDR3 bases: TGTGCCAGCAGCCAATCGGGCCAGTTGCAGTATTTT. Translating it yields CASSQSGQLQYF.

The chain couples TRBV5-1 to TRBJ2-7, with a possible D match to TRBD2 (6 bases). From germline, CDR1 is SGHRS and CDR2 YFSETQ. The CDR3 sequence is 16 residues long. The germline V and J ends were trimmed by 1 base and 0 bases, with 14 bases remaining between them. The CDR3 sequence is CASSLRLDLHSYEQYF. The DNA of the CDR3 is TGCGCCAGCAGCTTGAGACTAGACCTGCACTCCTACGAGCAGTACTTC.

Comment on this clone: Other DNA sequences in the sample encode the same CDR3. The chain carries TRBV9 and TRBJ1-3; D unresolved. Trimming pared 0 bases from V and 0 bases from J, leaving 7 bases between. The germline V gene has CDR1 SGDLS and CDR2 YYNGEE. The CDR3 is made up of 15 amino acids. CDR3 sequence reads: CASSVGPNSGNTIYF. The CDR3 DNA reads as TGTGCCAGCAGCGTAGGTCCTAACTCTGGAAACACCATATATTTT. The full variable domain, with the rest looked up from reference TRBV9 and TRBJ1-3, is DSGVTQTPKHLITATGQRVTLRCSPRSGDLSVYWYQQSLDQGLQFLIQYYNGEERAKGNILERFSAQQFPDLHSELNLSSLELGDSALYFCASSVGPNSGNTIYFGEGSWLTVV.

This clone occurred once. The chain couples TRBV27 to TRBJ2-1; D gene ambiguous. The CDR3 loop spans 15 amino acids. Trimming shortened V by 6 bases and J by 1 base, and 13 bases separated the two germline ends. Germline V gives CDR1 MNHEY, CDR2 SMNVEV (reference sequence). The CDR3 loop is CASRFQRWSYNEQFF. The CDR3 DNA sequence: TGTGCCAGCAGGTTCCAACGGTGGTCCTACAATGAGCAGTTCTTC.

This clone was detected once. The chain joins TRBV5-1 to TRBJ1-3; D is uncertain. Germline CDR1 and CDR2: SGHRS and YFSETQ. The CDR3 is made up of 15 amino acids. The germline V and J ends were trimmed by 3 bases and 8 bases, with 18 bases remaining between them. CDR3 residues: CASSYYGRLADTIYF. CDR3 DNA: TGCGCCAGCAGCTATTACGGGCGCCTTGCAGACACCATATATTTT.

This chain joins TRBV5-1 and TRBJ2-7; possible D gene TRBD1, 6 bases. The CDR3 extends over 13 amino acids. Germline lookup yields CDR1 SGHRS and CDR2 YFSETQ. Trimming removed 2 bases from V and 3 bases from J, with 9 bases in between. CDR3 sequence reads: CASSFRTDYEQYF. The CDR3 DNA reads TGCGCCAGCAGCTTTAGGACAGACTACGAGCAGTACTTC.

The chain recombines TRBV5-1 with TRBJ2-7; possibly TRBD2 for D (5 bases). V dropped 4 bases and J dropped 0 bases, with 11 bases sitting between them. The CDR3 is 14 amino acids. CDR1 SGHRS and CDR2 YFSETQ come from the germline V gene. The CDR3 is CASSEGQISYEQYF. The CDR3 DNA sequence: TGCGCCAGCAGCGAGGGCCAAATCTCCTACGAGCAGTACTTC.

The gene calls are TRBV9 and TRBJ2-4, with TRBD2 matching over 7 bases. The CDR3 is made up of 13 amino acids. The ends lost 3 bases at V and 6 bases at J; junction bases unmatched: 3. Germline lookup yields CDR1 SGDLS and CDR2 YYNGEE. CDR3 DNA sequence: TGTGCCAGCAGCGCAGGACTAGGAAACATTCAGTACTTC. Translating gives CASSAGLGNIQYF.

The chain couples TRBV18 to TRBJ2-5; 11 bases map to TRBD2. Germline V gives CDR1 KGHSH, CDR2 LQKENI. The trim removed 6 bases at V and 9 bases at J, leaving 12 bases unmatched. The CDR3 has 15 residues. CDR3 sequence: CASSDRTSGLVAQYF. The DNA of the CDR3 is TGTGCCAGCTCGGACAGGACTAGCGGGTTAGTGGCCCAGTACTTC.